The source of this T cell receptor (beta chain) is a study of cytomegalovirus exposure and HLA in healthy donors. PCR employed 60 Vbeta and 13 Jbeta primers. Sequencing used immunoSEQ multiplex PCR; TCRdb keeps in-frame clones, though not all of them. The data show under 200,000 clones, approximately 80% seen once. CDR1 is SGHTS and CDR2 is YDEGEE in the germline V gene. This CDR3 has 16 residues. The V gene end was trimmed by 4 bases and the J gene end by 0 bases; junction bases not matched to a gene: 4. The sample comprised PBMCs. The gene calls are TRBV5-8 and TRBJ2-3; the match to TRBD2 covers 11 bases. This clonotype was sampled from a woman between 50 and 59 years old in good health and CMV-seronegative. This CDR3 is CASSQGLAESTDTQYF. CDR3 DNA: TGTGCCAGCAGCCAGGGACTAGCGGAAAGCACAGATACGCAGTATTTT. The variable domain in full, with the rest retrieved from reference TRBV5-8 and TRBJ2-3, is EAGVTQSPTHLIKTRGQQATLRCSPISGHTSVYWYQQALGLGLQFLLWYDEGEERNRGNFPPRFSGRQFPNYSSELNVNALELEDSALYLCASSQGLAESTDTQYFGPGTRLTVL.